The following is a TCR beta chain sequence with its context. Antigen specificity is unknown. This specimen comes from a study of T cells after yellow fever vaccination. The 5'RACE template-switching step produced TCR cDNA and added a universal primer site and UMIs. One entry per CDR3 protein, called by TCRdb with MiXCR from the 5' RACE reads. The sample records 110,000 to 150,000 distinct CDR3 sequences, about 6.9% being singletons. CDR1 and CDR2 (germline): GTSNPN, SVGIG (reference sequence). Trimming cost V 8 bases and J 3 bases, with 19 bases left between them. The CDR3 loop spans 14 amino acids. Study-level findings and limits: Re-detected after boosting: most primary clones, almost 97% of CD4 and 88% of CD8.

The V call is TRBV30, the J call TRBJ2-5; D may correspond to TRBD1 or TRBD2 (6 bases each). The source is a man in his thirties or forties who received the YFV17D yellow fever vaccine. This specimen consisted of CD4+ T cells sorted from PBMCs, obtained 10 days after the yellow fever booster vaccination. CDR3 nucleotides: TGTGCCGGGGCAGAGGGGGGAACAAAAGAGACCCAGTACTTC. This translates into CAGAEGGTKETQYF.